A single sample is the source of the 5 T cell receptor beta chains below, sequenced in a study of spatial heterogeneity in lung cancer (dated by TCRdb to about 2019). Taken with the paper, the label for time point translates to: sample taken at primary tumor resection. Libraries were made using 5' RACE. Sequencing relied on a NextSeq 500. Clones were called with MiXCR by TCRdb after fastp trimmed the public reads at Q25, and only in-frame beta chains were retained. One record per CDR3 amino acid sequence lists the most common genes and DNA. For this sample there are 3,300 or so distinct CDR3 sequences; roughly 13% appear just once. The ten largest clones add up to 7.5% to 10% of the sample. These receptors have no identified antigens. General study outcomes and caveats: A correlation was observed between the number of expanded intratumoral alpha and beta TCRs and the tumor nonsynonymous mutation count.

Here the sequenced sample was lung tumor tissue, taken at surgery. The receptor set was obtained from a female donor with early-stage non-small cell lung cancer.

This sequence joins TRBV19 and TRBJ2-7; tentatively, D is TRBD1 (5 bases). CDR1 and CDR2 from the germline V gene are LNHDA and SQIVND (reference sequence). The CDR3 covers 16 residues. V was pared by 10 bases and J by 7 bases, with 29 bases between. Here the CDR3 reads CATRAPRARSLEEQYF. In DNA form, the CDR3 reads TGTGCCACCAGGGCCCCCAGGGCGCGTTCGTTGGAAGAGCAGTACTTC.

The chain links TRBV7-9 to TRBJ2-7; 11 bases fit TRBD2. Germline V gene data show CDR1 as SEHNR and CDR2 as FQNEAQ (reference sequence). The CDR3 runs to 18 residues. The V segment lost 1 base and the J segment 5 bases; nucleotides outside the gene matches: 13. This chain's CDR3 is CASSLVETRLAGRDEQYF. The CDR3 DNA follows: TGTGCCAGCAGCTTAGTGGAGACCAGACTAGCGGGACGCGACGAGCAGTACTTC.

This clonotype is labeled medium-sized (0.01 to 0.1%). This chain connects TRBV2 to TRBJ1-5; tentatively, D is TRBD1 (6 bases). Germline values: CDR1 SNHLY, CDR2 FYNNEI. This CDR3 is built from 17 residues. The V end was cut by 5 bases, the J end by 0 bases, with 17 bases between. CDR3 DNA sequence: TGTGCCAGCAGTTTAGACAGGCAACCGTTTAGCAATCAGCCCCAGCATTTT. It yields the protein CASSLDRQPFSNQPQHF.

The V and J genes are TRBV29-1 and TRBJ2-7; D unresolved. The CDR3 extends over 11 amino acids. The germline gives CDR1 SQVTM, CDR2 ANQGSEA. V was shortened by 6 bases and J by 3 bases, with 9 bases between the two germline ends. The CDR3 sequence is CSVTRNYEQYF. As DNA, the CDR3 is TGCAGCGTCACCAGAAACTACGAGCAGTACTTC.

This clonotype is medium-sized in the sample. The J gene is TRBJ1-5, the V gene TRBV19; D gene ambiguous. Trimming took off 5 bases at V and 5 bases at J, with 13 bases between the two ends. CDR1 and CDR2 from the germline V gene are LNHDA and SQIVND (reference sequence). This CDR3 spans 14 amino acids. Written as DNA, the CDR3 is TGTGCCAGTAGTGGTTCAGGTGTAGATCAGCCCCAGCATTTT. It is translated as CASSGSGVDQPQHF.